These T cell receptor beta chains were read from a single sample in a study of blood T cell repertoires in COVID-19. The protocol was immunoSEQ multiplex PCR, while the TCRdb copy is restricted to in-frame clones and leaves out a portion. Among fewer than 250,000 clones listed, less than 90% were seen once. The sample comprised peripheral blood. These receptors all stem from a man aged 65-85 years with acute or convalescent COVID-19. CDR3s include the opening cysteine and the closing phenylalanine or tryptophan. A D gene is named only where the DNA matches it firmly. Size tells how often a clone was seen (once, few, many) or the class of an expanded clone, and some rows leave it out.

TRBD2	TRBJ2-2	few	16	TRBV3-1/TRBV3-2	TGTGCCAGCAGCCAGAGGGGACTAGTAGGCACCGGGGAGCTGTTTTTT	CASSQRGLVGTGELFF
NA	TRBJ2-2	once	15	TRBV5-1	TGCGCCAGCAGCTTGTTATGGCGGGACACCGGGGAGCTGTTTTTT	CASSLLWRDTGELFF
TRBD2	TRBJ2-1	NA	16	TRBV3-1/TRBV3-2	TGTGCCAGCAGCCCTGACCTGAGTCCCGGGAGGAATGAGCAGTTCTTC	CASSPDLSPGRNEQFF
TRBD2	TRBJ2-1	NA	15	TRBV19	TGTGCCAGTAGGACTAGCGGGAGGCAGTACAATGAGCAGTTCTTC	CASRTSGRQYNEQFF
NA	TRBJ1-2	NA	11	TRBV28	TGTGCCAGCAGTTTAGGCCCTGGCTACACCTTC	CASSLGPGYTF
NA	TRBJ2-4	NA	16	TRBV27	TGTGCCAGCAGTTTATCTGGGGTAGGAGGGGAAAACATTCAGTACTTC	CASSLSGVGGENIQYF
NA	TRBJ1-1	NA	18	TRBV11-2	TGTGCCAGCAGCTTAGTGTTCGTTCGTTCCTCCCCGAACACTGAAGCTTTCTTT	CASSLVFVRSSPNTEAFF
NA	TRBJ1-2	once	13	TRBV18	TGTGCCAGCTCACCAGGGGGGACCTATGGCTACACCTTC	CASSPGGTYGYTF
TRBD2	TRBJ2-2	NA	18	TRBV5-6	TGTGCCAGCAGCTATGACTTGAGACTAGCTTTTTCCGCCGGGGAGCTGTTTTTT	CASSYDLRLAFSAGELFF
TRBD2	TRBJ2-3	once	16	TRBV12-5	TGTGCTAGTGGTCCCCCCACGGCTAGCGGGAGAGATACGCAGTATTTT	CASGPPTASGRDTQYF
TRBD1	TRBJ1-1	NA	13	TRBV5-4	TGTGCCAGCAGCCTCCAGGGGGCCGCTGAAGCTTTCTTT	CASSLQGAAEAFF
TRBD1	TRBJ2-3	NA	15	TRBV5-1	TGCGCCAGCAGTGCCCGACAGGGGGCCACAGATACGCAGTATTTT	CASSARQGATDTQYF
NA	TRBJ1-2	NA	16	TRBV5-4	TGTGCCAGCAGCTCGGAAGTCCCGAGAGGATCCTATGGCTACACCTTC	CASSSEVPRGSYGYTF
TRBD2	TRBJ2-7	NA	15	TRBV7-2	TGTGCCAGCAGCTCAGCGGGGCTGGGGATCTACGAGCAGTACTTC	CASSSAGLGIYEQYF
TRBD1	TRBJ2-6	NA	18	TRBV19	TGTGCCGCAATGCCTGGGACAGGGGAATCATCTGGGGCCAACGTCCTGACTTTC	CAAMPGTGESSGANVLTF
TRBD1	TRBJ2-7	NA	13	TRBV27	TGTGCCAGCAGGCGAAACTGGGACAGCGAGCAGTACTTC	CASRRNWDSEQYF
NA	TRBJ1-4	NA	16	TRBV5-4	TGTGCCAGCAGCACCGAAACGGGCCTTGAGGGTGAAAAACTGTTTTTT	CASSTETGLEGEKLFF
TRBD2	TRBJ2-5	NA	14	TRBV5-1	TGCGCCAGCAGCCCCGGGGGGAGCGGGGAGACCCAGTACTTC	CASSPGGSGETQYF
NA	TRBJ2-1	few	11	TRBV20-1	TGCAGTGCTAGGCTAGCCCCTGAGCAGTTCTTC	CSARLAPEQFF
TRBD2	TRBJ2-4	few	16	TRBV28	TGTGCCAGCAGTTTATTGGCTAGCGGGATCTATAGCATTCAGTACTTC	CASSLLASGIYSIQYF
NA	TRBJ2-2	NA	13	TRBV27	TGTGCCAGCAGTTCTCTCGGGACCGGGGAGCTGTTTTTT	CASSSLGTGELFF
TRBD1	TRBJ1-1	NA	16	TRBV10-3	TGTGCCATCAGATATACCCAGGGGGCCTCGAACACTGAAGCTTTCTTT	CAIRYTQGASNTEAFF
NA	TRBJ1-1	NA	13	TRBV12-3/TRBV12-4	TGTGCCAGCAGCCCGAGTTCGAACACTGAAGCTTTCTTT	CASSPSSNTEAFF
TRBD2	TRBJ2-7	NA	18	TRBV7-6	TGTGCCAGCAGCTTAGGGTCTGGGGCTAGCGGGACCACCTACGAGCAGTACTTC	CASSLGSGASGTTYEQYF
TRBD1	TRBJ1-1	NA	17	TRBV7-9	TGTGCCAGCAGCTCCAGAGGGACAGGTCCACGGGGCACTGAAGCTTTCTTT	CASSSRGTGPRGTEAFF
TRBD2	TRBJ2-1	NA	14	TRBV4-3	TGCGCCAGCAGCCAAGATAGCGGGAGCTATGAGCAGTTCTTC	CASSQDSGSYEQFF
NA	TRBJ2-3	NA	14	TRBV19	TGTGCCAGTAGTATGGCCAGGGCCCCAGATACGCAGTATTTT	CASSMARAPDTQYF
NA	TRBJ2-7	NA	14	TRBV2	TGTGCCAGTAACGCTCTAGACAGTTCCCCGCGGCAGTACTTC	CASNALDSSPRQYF
NA	TRBJ1-2	once	12	TRBV19	TGTGCCAGTAGTCCTGACTATTCTGGCTACACCTTC	CASSPDYSGYTF
TRBD1	TRBJ1-1	NA	16	TRBV10-3	TGTGCCATCAGTGAGACCACCGGGACAGCTCCCACTGAAGCTTTCTTT	CAISETTGTAPTEAFF
TRBD2	TRBJ2-1	NA	16	TRBV13	TGTGCCAGCAGCTCCGGACTAGCGGACCTCTACAATGAGCAGTTCTTC	CASSSGLADLYNEQFF
TRBD1	TRBJ1-6	NA	16	TRBV7-2	TGTGCCAGCAGCTCGATGACAGGGAGTTCTAATTCACCCCTCCACTTT	CASSSMTGSSNSPLHF
NA	TRBJ2-1	NA	13	TRBV7-2	TGTGCCAGCAGGCCACAGGTTGACAATGAGCAGTTCTTC	CASRPQVDNEQFF
TRBD1	TRBJ2-2	NA	17	TRBV15	TGTGCCACCAGCAAGGCCGCTGGACAGGGAAGGACCGGGGAGCTGTTTTTT	CATSKAAGQGRTGELFF
TRBD1	TRBJ1-5	once	15	TRBV28	TGTGCCAGCAGTTCCGCAGGGGGTAGGAATCAGCCCCAGCATTTT	CASSSAGGRNQPQHF
NA	TRBJ2-5	NA	12	TRBV12-3/TRBV12-4	TGTGCCAGCAGTTTAGAGGGGCGTGCCCAGTACTTC	CASSLEGRAQYF
TRBD1	TRBJ1-2	NA	15	TRBV30	TGTGCCTGGAGTTGGGGGACAGGGGCTAACTATGGCTACACCTTC	CAWSWGTGANYGYTF
NA	TRBJ2-2	NA	13	TRBV30	TGTGCCTGGAGCCCGGGGTCGCCCGGGGAGCTGTTTTTT	CAWSPGSPGELFF
NA	TRBJ2-7	NA	14	TRBV5-1	TGCGCCAGCAGCCCGGGGGGCAGAACCTACGAGCAGTACTTC	CASSPGGRTYEQYF
TRBD2	TRBJ2-7	NA	15	TRBV19	TGTGCCAGTAGTATCGGGTCTAGCGGAACCTACGAGCAGTACTTC	CASSIGSSGTYEQYF